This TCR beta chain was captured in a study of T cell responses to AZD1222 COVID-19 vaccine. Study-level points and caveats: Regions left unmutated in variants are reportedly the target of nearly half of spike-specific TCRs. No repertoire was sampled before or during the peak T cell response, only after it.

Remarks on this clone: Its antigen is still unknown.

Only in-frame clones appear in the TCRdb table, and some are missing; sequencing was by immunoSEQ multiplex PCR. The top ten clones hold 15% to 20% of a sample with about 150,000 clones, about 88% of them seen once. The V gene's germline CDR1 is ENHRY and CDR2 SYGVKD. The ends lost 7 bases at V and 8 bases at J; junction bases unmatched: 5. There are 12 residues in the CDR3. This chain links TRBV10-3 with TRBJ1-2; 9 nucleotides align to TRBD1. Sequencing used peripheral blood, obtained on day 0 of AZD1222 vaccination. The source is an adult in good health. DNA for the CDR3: TGTGCCATCACGGGGGACAGGGAAGGCTACACCTTC. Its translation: CAITGDREGYTF.